What follows are 29 T cell receptor beta chains derived from one specimen sequenced in a study of human T cells and chemical hapten exposure. TCRdb redid the calling of the RACE reads with MiXCR, one entry per CDR3 protein. The sample has some 340,000 distinct CDR3 sequences, around 7% seen once; the top ten hold roughly 8%. Time point reported: patch test 1, 2 weeks after DPC sensitization. The treatment here: therapeutic diphenylcyclopropenone sensitization with weekly scalp DPC. The material sequenced was whole blood, taken in connection with sensitization to the hapten diphenylcyclopropenone (DPC). Source of these receptors: a woman aged 18-29 years with alopecia areata. Some clones in this sample may be carry-over from other donors' samples.

This clonotype was detected many times. A much bigger clone sits one base away, suggesting this may be a read error. The V gene is TRBV7-3, the J gene TRBJ1-6; 9 nucleotides align to TRBD1. Per the germline V gene, CDR1 is SGHTA and CDR2 is FQGTGA. This CDR3 is built from 14 residues. The ends lost 5 bases at V and 8 bases at J; junction bases unmatched: 4. This CDR3 reads CASSPGQGDSPLHF. CDR3 DNA: TGTGCCAGCAGCCCGGGACAGGGAGATTCACCCCTCCACTTT.

There are many counts of this clonotype. J is TRBJ1-1 and V is TRBV12-3 or TRBV12-4; D gene uncertain. Trimming shortened V by 0 bases and J by 6 bases, and 11 bases separated the two germline ends. This CDR3 has 14 amino acids. The DNA of the CDR3 is TGTGCCAGCAGTTTAGCGATCGGACTCGCTGAAGCTTTCTTT. The encoded protein is CASSLAIGLAEAFF.

This clonotype came up a few times. In DNA, the CDR3 is TGCGCCAGCAGCCGACCGGGACAGGGCTCTGGAAACACCATATATTTT. It codes for CASSRPGQGSGNTIYF. The V gene is TRBV4-1, the J gene TRBJ1-3; 9 bases fit TRBD1. V lost 4 bases to trimming and J lost 0 bases; unmatched junction nucleotides: 4. CDR3 length equals 16 residues. Germline CDR1 MGHRA, CDR2 YSYEKL.

This clonotype was counted a few times. The V call is TRBV3-1, the J call TRBJ1-5; D not certain. The CDR3 totals 15 residues. CDR1 and CDR2 from the germline V gene are LGHDT and YNNKEL (reference sequence). V was trimmed by 4 bases and J by 0 bases, leaving 10 bases between them. CDR3 in DNA: TGTGCCAGCAGCCCTGTGTTTAATAGCAATCAGCCCCAGCATTTT. Protein: CASSPVFNSNQPQHF.

V usage is TRBV28 and J usage is TRBJ2-7; 7 bases align to TRBD1. In germline, CDR1 is MDHEN, CDR2 SYDVKM. The CDR3 length is 17 residues. The V segment lost 2 bases and the J segment 2 bases; nucleotides outside the gene matches: 12. The CDR3 coding sequence is TGTGCCAGCAGTTTAGACAGGGCCCTTACCCCCCCCTACGAGCAGTACTTC. It specifies CASSLDRALTPPYEQYF.

The sample holds many counts of this clonotype. The chain has TRBV4-3 and TRBJ1-4; D is unclear. The V end was cut by 4 bases, the J end by 8 bases, with 14 bases between. The CDR3 has 14 residues. The germline CDR1 and CDR2 sequences are LGHNA and YSLEER. The CDR3 DNA is TGCGCCAGCAGCCCGGAGGGTTTGGAGGAAAAACTGTTTTTT. Translation: CASSPEGLEEKLFF.

This clonotype was observed at least ten times. V usage is TRBV5-1 and J usage is TRBJ2-1, with a weak D call TRBD2 (6 bases). V was pared by 0 bases and J by 7 bases, with 20 bases between. Germline loops: CDR1 SGHRS, CDR2 YFSETQ. This CDR3 comprises 17 residues. The CDR3 sequence is CASSLASRGRGGNEQFF. The CDR3 nucleotides read TGCGCCAGCAGCTTGGCCTCTCGGGGGAGAGGAGGGAATGAGCAGTTCTTC.

This clonotype was seen a few times. The CDR3 nucleotides read TGTGCCAGCAGTTGGGTGACAGGGGTTGAGCAGTACTTC. Its protein is CASSWVTGVEQYF. The J gene is TRBJ2-7, the V gene TRBV27; 8 bases line up with TRBD1. The CDR3 spans 13 residues. Trimming removed 4 bases from V and 7 bases from J; junction bases left unmatched: 6. The germline V gene encodes CDR1 MNHEY and CDR2 SMNVEV (reference sequence).

This chain links TRBV6-1 with TRBJ1-6; unclear D gene. CDR3 length: 19 amino acids. In germline, CDR1 is MNHNS, CDR2 SASEGT. Trimming shortened V by 6 bases and J by 8 bases, and 29 bases separated the two germline ends. The CDR3 DNA reads TGTGCCAGCAGGGTCAAGTCGGCGGCCGTTACAGACCAATATTCACCCCTCCACTTT. Protein product: CASRVKSAAVTDQYSPLHF.

The table lists this clonotype with a few counts. The chain employs TRBV12-3 or TRBV12-4 and TRBJ1-5; no clear D gene. CDR3 length: 15 residues. V gave up 1 base and J gave up 0 bases, with 7 bases separating them. This CDR3 reads CASSLDSLSNQPQHF. CDR3 coding DNA: TGTGCCAGCAGTTTAGACAGCCTTAGCAATCAGCCCCAGCATTTT.

The V gene is TRBV6-2 or TRBV6-3, the J gene TRBJ1-5; TRBD1 might be the D (6 bases). The length of the CDR3 is 13 residues. V lost 5 bases, J lost 5 bases, and 10 bases lay in between. Germline V CDR1 and CDR2: MNHEY, SVGEGT. The CDR3 sequence is CASSRDTYQPQHF. In DNA, the CDR3 is TGTGCCAGCAGTCGGGACACTTATCAGCCCCAGCATTTT.

The rearrangement uses TRBV29-1 and TRBJ2-2; 9 positions match TRBD2. The CDR3 totals 15 residues. V was clipped by 4 bases and J by 5 bases; unmatched bases: 8. CDR1 is SQVTM and CDR2 is ANQGSEA in the germline V gene. The CDR3 here is CSVVFSGGATGELFF. For the CDR3, the DNA is TGCAGCGTTGTATTTAGCGGGGGAGCTACCGGGGAGCTGTTTTTT.

This clonotype was detected many times. V is TRBV12-3 or TRBV12-4 and J is TRBJ1-2; 11 bases line up with TRBD1. V was clipped by 5 bases and J by 4 bases; unmatched bases: 3. This CDR3 is built from 14 residues. CDR3 nucleotides: TGTGCCAGCAGTATCGGACAGGGGGCCTATGGCTACACCTTC. It codes for CASSIGQGAYGYTF.

The table lists this clonotype with a few counts. This sequence joins TRBV10-3 and TRBJ2-7, with 9 positions matching TRBD1. The J segment lost 5 bases and the V segment lost 7 bases, leaving 3 bases of the junction unmatched. From germline, CDR1 is ENHRY and CDR2 SYGVKD. The CDR3 is 12 residues long. This CDR3 reads CAIKQGADEQYF. The CDR3 region has the DNA TGTGCCATCAAACAGGGGGCTGACGAGCAGTACTTC.

The V gene is TRBV7-2, the J gene TRBJ1-1; no definite D call. This CDR3 has 14 amino acids. Germline CDR1 and CDR2: SGHTA and FQGNSA. V was trimmed by 4 bases and J by 5 bases, leaving 14 bases between them. The CDR3 sequence is CASSYADRGTEAFF. CDR3 in DNA: TGTGCCAGCAGCTATGCGGACCGCGGGACTGAAGCTTTCTTT.

The table lists this clonotype with many counts. This chain connects TRBV20-1 to TRBJ2-7; perhaps TRBD2 as D (6 bases). This CDR3 region has 13 residues. CDR1 and CDR2 from the germline V gene are DFQATT and SNEGSKA (reference sequence). Trimming left V 0 bases short and J 7 bases short, with 13 bases between. CDR3 DNA sequence: TGCAGTGCTAGAGAGGTCTCCCGGGGGGAGCAGTACTTC. Amino acid sequence: CSAREVSRGEQYF.

J is TRBJ1-2 and V is TRBV5-1; 7 nucleotides match TRBD1. V trimming: 2 bases; J trimming: 7 bases; junction bases outside the gene matches: 8. CDR1 is SGHRS and CDR2 is YFSETQ in the germline V gene. CDR3 length: 14 residues. The CDR3 spells CASSLDREGRGYTF. The DNA of the CDR3 is TGCGCCAGCAGCTTAGACAGGGAAGGACGTGGCTACACCTTC.

This clonotype appeared a few times. V is TRBV6-5 and J is TRBJ1-6, with D uncertain. The CDR3 runs 13 residues. The germline CDR1 and CDR2 sequences are MNHEY and SVGAGI. Trimming removed 7 bases from V and 7 bases from J, with 11 bases in between. CDR3 sequence: CASKRVENSPLHF. The CDR3, as DNA: TGTGCCAGCAAAAGAGTGGAGAATTCACCCCTCCACTTT.

This clonotype was observed many times. The rearrangement uses TRBV28 and TRBJ2-5, with 8 bases lining up with TRBD1. J gave up 5 bases and V 6 bases, and 11 bases lay outside the gene matches. Germline V gene lookup returns CDR1 MDHEN and CDR2 SYDVKM. The CDR3 spans 15 residues. CDR3 residues: CASRPTGQGIETQYF. The CDR3 region has the DNA TGTGCCAGCAGACCTACCGGACAGGGAATCGAGACCCAGTACTTC.

This clonotype has more than one count but fewer than ten. The gene calls are TRBV7-9 and TRBJ1-1; D unclear. Germline V gene data show CDR1 as SEHNR and CDR2 as FQNEAQ (reference sequence). This CDR3 region has 17 residues. V gave up 4 bases and J gave up 2 bases, with 20 bases separating them. In DNA, the CDR3 is TGTGCCAGCAGCTCCCGGGCGGCGGGGAAGGGAAACACTGAAGCTTTCTTT. It codes for CASSSRAAGKGNTEAFF.

This clonotype was counted many times. V usage is TRBV27 and J usage is TRBJ2-7; D ambiguous. The V end was cut by 5 bases, the J end by 3 bases, with 17 bases between. This CDR3 has 15 residues. Germline V CDR1 and CDR2: MNHEY, SMNVEV (reference sequence). The CDR3 nucleotides are TGTGCCAGCAGTCTCTCATTGGCTAGGAGCTACGAGCAGTACTTC. Its protein is CASSLSLARSYEQYF.

This clonotype turned up a few times. The chain couples TRBV12-3 or TRBV12-4 to TRBJ1-5, with a tentative D call TRBD1 (6 bases). With 2 bases removed from V and 6 bases from J, the gap between germline ends came to 14 bases. The CDR3 sequence is 15 residues long. The CDR3 DNA follows: TGTGCCAGCAGTTTATCTTGGGGGGCGGCTCAGCCCCAGCATTTT. It codes for CASSLSWGAAQPQHF.

This clonotype was seen many times. The CDR3 sequence is CASSSRVNSNQPQHF. CDR3 nucleotide sequence: TGTGCCAGCAGTTCTCGGGTAAATAGCAATCAGCCCCAGCATTTT. V gene TRBV12-3 or TRBV12-4 combines with J gene TRBJ1-5; no reliable D call. V was cut by 4 bases and J by 0 bases, with 10 bases left in between. This CDR3 has 15 amino acids.

V is TRBV10-3 and J is TRBJ2-3, with TRBD2 as a possible D gene (5 bases). Germline-derived CDR1 and CDR2 are ENHRY and SYGVKD. CDR3 length equals 14 residues. V was shortened by 3 bases and J by 4 bases, with 11 bases between the two germline ends. The CDR3 bases are TGTGCCATCAGTGATCAAAGGAGGTCAGATACGCAGTATTTT. Its protein product is CAISDQRRSDTQYF.

This clonotype was seen many times. The chain is built from TRBV28 and TRBJ2-1; D is perhaps TRBD2 (5 bases). With 2 bases removed from V and 8 bases from J, the gap between germline ends came to 7 bases. Germline V lookup: CDR1 MDHEN, CDR2 SYDVKM. The CDR3 totals 12 residues. DNA of the CDR3: TGTGCCAGCAGTTTACCGGGGTATGAGCAGTTCTTC. Its protein is CASSLPGYEQFF.

CDR3 nucleotides: TGTGCCAGCAGCTTATCAGTAACACCCGGGGAGCTGTTTTTT. It specifies CASSLSVTPGELFF. V usage is TRBV7-2 and J usage is TRBJ2-2; D is uncertain. Germline V CDR1 and CDR2: SGHTA, FQGNSA. With 2 bases removed from V and 6 bases from J, the gap between germline ends came to 10 bases. The CDR3 totals 14 residues.

There are a few counts of this clonotype. CDR3 residues: CASSLVTRRDTQYF. In DNA, the CDR3 is TGTGCCAGCAGCCTGGTTACAAGGAGGGATACGCAGTATTTT. The genes are TRBV7-2 and TRBJ2-3; tentative D call: TRBD2 (5 bases). The ends were cut back, 5 bases at V and 6 bases at J, with 15 bases in the middle. There are 14 residues in the CDR3. CDR1 SGHTA and CDR2 FQGNSA come from the germline V gene.

CDR3 region: CASSLVAGPRANYGYTF. For the CDR3, the DNA is TGTGCCAGCAGCTTAGTCGCAGGGCCCAGAGCTAACTATGGCTACACCTTC. The rearrangement links TRBV7-2 to TRBJ1-2; D is possibly TRBD1 (5 bases). This CDR3 has 17 residues. Germline CDR1 reads SGHTA; CDR2 reads FQGNSA. Between the trimmed V and J ends, which lost 1 base and 0 bases, there was a span of 15 bases.

This clonotype showed up just a few times. The rearrangement links TRBV7-2 to TRBJ2-5; the match to TRBD2 covers 10 bases. This CDR3 region has 15 residues. Per germline, CDR1 SGHTA and CDR2 FQGNSA. V dropped 6 bases and J dropped 3; count of bases not matched to a gene: 7. CDR3 sequence reads: CASRVGGTSEETQYF. The CDR3 nucleotides are TGTGCCAGCAGGGTGGGGGGGACTAGCGAAGAGACCCAGTACTTC. Drawing the rest from reference TRBV7-2 and TRBJ2-5, the complete variable domain is GAGVSQSPSNKVTEKGKDVELRCDPISGHTALYWYRQSLGQGLEFLIYFQGNSAPDKSGLPSDRFSAERTGGSVSTLTIQRTQQEDSAVYLCASRVGGTSEETQYFGPGTRLLVL.